What follows is one T cell receptor beta chain and its context. The CDR3 has 14 amino acids. The V and J ends lost 4 bases and 1 base respectively, with 8 bases between them. CDR1 is LGHDT, CDR2 YNNKEL, per germline (reference sequence). This sample is drawn from a study of blood T cell repertoires in COVID-19. Study-level information: Samples of COVID-19 (acute and convalescent) were obtained from the United States, Italy and Spain. The cDNA or gDNA used as material had been derived from T cells, B-cell-depleted T cells, or PBMCs.

Only in-frame clones appear in the TCRdb table, and some are missing; sequencing was by immunoSEQ multiplex PCR. The sample lists around 230,000 clones, about 85% seen once, with 6% to 9.5% in the top ten. The rearrangement uses TRBV3-1 (or the pseudogene TRBV3-2) and TRBJ1-5; D perhaps matches TRBD1 (6 bases). Sequences were obtained from peripheral blood. The receptor was isolated from a woman older than 75 with acute or convalescent COVID-19. The CDR3 here is CASSLGQSNQPQHF. The CDR3 DNA reads as TGTGCCAGCAGCCTCGGACAGAGCAATCAGCCCCAGCATTTT.